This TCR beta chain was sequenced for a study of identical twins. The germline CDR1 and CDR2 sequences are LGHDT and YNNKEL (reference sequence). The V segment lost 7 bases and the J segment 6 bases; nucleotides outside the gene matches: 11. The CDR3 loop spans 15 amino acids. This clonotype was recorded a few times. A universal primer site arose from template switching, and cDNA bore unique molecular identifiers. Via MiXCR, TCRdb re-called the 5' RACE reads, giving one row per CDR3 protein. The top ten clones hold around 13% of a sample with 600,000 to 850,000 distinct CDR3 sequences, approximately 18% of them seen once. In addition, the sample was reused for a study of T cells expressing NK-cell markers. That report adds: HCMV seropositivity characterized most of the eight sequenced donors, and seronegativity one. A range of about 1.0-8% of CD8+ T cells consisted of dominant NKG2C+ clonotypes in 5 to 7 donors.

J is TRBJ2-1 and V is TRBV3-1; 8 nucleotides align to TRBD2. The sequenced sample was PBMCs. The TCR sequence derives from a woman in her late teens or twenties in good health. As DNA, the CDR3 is TGTGCCAGCACCCCCAGTCCACTAGCGGTCAATGAGCAGTTCTTC. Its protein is CASTPSPLAVNEQFF.